This T cell receptor (beta chain) derives from a study of identical twins. Healthy Caucasian donors formed the entire cohort. MiXCR, applied by TCRdb to the 5' RACE reads, yields one record per CDR3 protein. This sample yields 240,000 or so distinct CDR3 sequences, of which about 7% are seen a single time; about 3.6% belongs to the top ten. At least ten counts were recorded for this clonotype. These data were also filed under a second study, of yellow fever vaccine responses in identical twins.

Sample: memory (CD45RO+) T cells sorted from blood. The clonotype originates from a woman between 18 and 29 years old in good health.

CDR3 bases: TGTGCCAGCAGCCCAAGGCGCGACAGGGCAAGATTGTACGAGCAGTACTTC. Amino acid sequence: CASSPRRDRARLYEQYF. The V and J genes are TRBV7-8 and TRBJ2-7, with TRBD1 matching over 7 bases. The CDR3 has 17 amino acids. The ends lost 5 bases at V and 4 bases at J; junction bases unmatched: 17. CDR1 SGHVS and CDR2 FQNEAQ come from the germline V gene.